The TCR beta chain described here comes from a study of cytomegalovirus exposure and HLA in healthy donors. With 2 bases clipped from V and 4 bases from J, the junction kept 11 bases outside the gene matches. CDR1 and CDR2 (germline): SGDLS, YYNGEE. The CDR3 loop spans 16 amino acids. Unrecorded immune exposure was likely among donors, who were nominally healthy when sampled. This PCR relied on a set of 60 Vbeta primers and 13 Jbeta primers. Here immunoSEQ multiplex PCR was the method, and the copy in TCRdb shows in-frame clones only, minus some. The repertoire holds around 140,000 clones, with roughly 89% as singletons. As for this clone: Antigen: not known.

Overall study results and limits: Solely CMV serostatus was available to characterize immune exposure. In all likelihood, a cluster of highly shared sequence variants was a sequencing artifact.

The gene calls are TRBV9 and TRBJ1-2; 7 bases align to TRBD1. Sequencing was carried out using PBMCs. The sequence was obtained from a woman aged 25 to 45 in good health and CMV-seronegative. CDR3 bases: TGTGCCAGCAGCGTGGGACTTACAGGGGATATCTATGGCTACACCTTC. Amino acids: CASSVGLTGDIYGYTF.